The rows below give T cell receptor beta chains drawn from one sample of a study of T cells in Graves' hyperthyroidism and ophthalmopathy. Each CDR3 protein is one row after TCRdb ran MiXCR on the multiplex PCR reads. The data hold 160,000 or so distinct CDR3 sequences, with just under 9.5% observed a single time. Material: blood. Every receptor here comes from a woman younger than 35 with Graves' hyperthyroidism that later progressed to Graves' ophthalmopathy. CDR3s include the opening cysteine and the closing phenylalanine or tryptophan. The D gene is left open where the match is weak. The size of a clone is reported for some rows only, either as once, few or many, or as a class for expanded clones.

CDR3 DNA: TGCGCCAGCAGCCGCGACAGGAACACTGAAGCTTTCTTT; CDR3 protein: CASSRDRNTEAFF; V gene: TRBV5-1; J gene: TRBJ1-1; D gene: NA; clone size: many
CDR3 DNA: TGTGCCAGCAGACCCGGGACACCGAGGGATTCGGTATCTGGCTACACCTTC; CDR3 protein: CASRPGTPRDSVSGYTF; V gene: TRBV2; J gene: TRBJ1-2; D gene: NA; clone size: many
CDR3 DNA: TGTGCCAGTAGTATAGATCACAGAAACACCATATATTTT; CDR3 protein: CASSIDHRNTIYF; V gene: TRBV19; J gene: TRBJ1-3; D gene: NA; clone size: many
CDR3 DNA: TGCGCCAGCAGCCAAGCGACGGAAATAGGCAATCAGCCCCAGCATTTT; CDR3 protein: CASSQATEIGNQPQHF; V gene: TRBV4-1; J gene: TRBJ1-5; D gene: NA; clone size: NA
CDR3 DNA: TGTGCCAGCAGCGCGTACGCAACGATGGACAATGAGCAGTTCTTC; CDR3 protein: CASSAYATMDNEQFF; V gene: TRBV9; J gene: TRBJ2-1; D gene: NA; clone size: many
CDR3 DNA: TGTGCCACCACTCCAACAGGGAAGAATGAAAAACTGTTTTTT; CDR3 protein: CATTPTGKNEKLFF; V gene: TRBV10-3; J gene: TRBJ1-4; D gene: NA; clone size: many
CDR3 DNA: TGTGCCAACAGTACTCGACAGGGGGCGGGAGAAAAACTGTTTTTT; CDR3 protein: CANSTRQGAGEKLFF; V gene: TRBV12-3/TRBV12-4; J gene: TRBJ1-4; D gene: TRBD1; clone size: many
CDR3 DNA: TGTGCCAGCAGCTTAGGATCTATCCTAGCGCTTAGCACAGATACGCAGTATTTT; CDR3 protein: CASSLGSILALSTDTQYF; V gene: TRBV7-2; J gene: TRBJ2-3; D gene: NA; clone size: many
CDR3 DNA: TGCAGTGCCCCCCGGAAATCCTACAATGAGCAGTTCTTC; CDR3 protein: CSAPRKSYNEQFF; V gene: TRBV20-1; J gene: TRBJ2-1; D gene: NA; clone size: many
CDR3 DNA: TGTGCCAGCAGCAACGCCGGGACAGCTGGAAACACCATATATTTT; CDR3 protein: CASSNAGTAGNTIYF; V gene: TRBV6-1; J gene: TRBJ1-3; D gene: TRBD1; clone size: many
CDR3 DNA: TGTGCCAGCAGAAGGACAGGGCAAGATGATGGCTACACCTTC; CDR3 protein: CASRRTGQDDGYTF; V gene: TRBV6-1; J gene: TRBJ1-2; D gene: TRBD1; clone size: many
CDR3 DNA: TGCGCCAGCAGCTCGAGGGACGCCGGGGAGCTGTTTTTT; CDR3 protein: CASSSRDAGELFF; V gene: TRBV5-1; J gene: TRBJ2-2; D gene: NA; clone size: NA
CDR3 DNA: TGTGCCAGCTATACCTGGGACAGGGAGGAAAAACTGTTTTTT; CDR3 protein: CASYTWDREEKLFF; V gene: TRBV6-1; J gene: TRBJ1-4; D gene: TRBD1; clone size: many
CDR3 DNA: TGTGCCAGCAGCCAACAAGCGGGGGACACCTACGAGCAGTACTTC; CDR3 protein: CASSQQAGDTYEQYF; V gene: TRBV11-3; J gene: TRBJ2-7; D gene: TRBD2; clone size: NA
CDR3 DNA: TGTGCCAGCACCGCTGGACAGGGGCTCTCCTACGAGCAGTACTTC; CDR3 protein: CASTAGQGLSYEQYF; V gene: TRBV12-3/TRBV12-4; J gene: TRBJ2-7; D gene: TRBD1; clone size: many
CDR3 DNA: TGCAGTGCTAGTGTTCTAGCGGGCACAGATACGCAGTATTTT; CDR3 protein: CSASVLAGTDTQYF; V gene: TRBV20-1; J gene: TRBJ2-3; D gene: TRBD2; clone size: few
CDR3 DNA: TGTGCCAGCAGCTTCAAGGGTACTAGCACAGATACGCAGTATTTT; CDR3 protein: CASSFKGTSTDTQYF; V gene: TRBV3-1; J gene: TRBJ2-3; D gene: NA; clone size: many
CDR3 DNA: TGCAGTGCTAGAGATGCGAATAAGGGACAAAGCTACGAGCAGTACTTC; CDR3 protein: CSARDANKGQSYEQYF; V gene: TRBV20-1; J gene: TRBJ2-7; D gene: NA; clone size: many
CDR3 DNA: TGTGCCAGCAGTGATCCCAACCAAGAGACCCAGTACTTC; CDR3 protein: CASSDPNQETQYF; V gene: TRBV2; J gene: TRBJ2-5; D gene: NA; clone size: many
CDR3 DNA: TGCAGTGCTAGAGAAGGACTCCTCTCCTCCTACGAGCAGTACTTC; CDR3 protein: CSAREGLLSSYEQYF; V gene: TRBV20-1; J gene: TRBJ2-7; D gene: NA; clone size: many
CDR3 DNA: TGTGCCAGCAGCCTGGAAGGCGGGGGCGGCTACACCTTC; CDR3 protein: CASSLEGGGGYTF; V gene: TRBV7-9; J gene: TRBJ1-2; D gene: NA; clone size: many
CDR3 DNA: TGTGCCAGCAGTTCACCAGACGGACTTTGGGGCTACACCTTC; CDR3 protein: CASSSPDGLWGYTF; V gene: TRBV28; J gene: TRBJ1-2; D gene: NA; clone size: many
CDR3 DNA: TGCAGTGCTCCGAGACAGGGGGCGCAGGTTGGCTACACCTTC; CDR3 protein: CSAPRQGAQVGYTF; V gene: TRBV20-1; J gene: TRBJ1-2; D gene: TRBD1; clone size: many
CDR3 DNA: TGTGCCAGCAGTTCGGAGGGACGGACGGCGGGAGGCTACACCTTC; CDR3 protein: CASSSEGRTAGGYTF; V gene: TRBV7-8; J gene: TRBJ1-2; D gene: NA; clone size: NA
CDR3 DNA: TGTGCCAGCAGCCGGACTAGCGGGAGGGCCGGGGAGCTGTTTTTT; CDR3 protein: CASSRTSGRAGELFF; V gene: TRBV4-2; J gene: TRBJ2-2; D gene: TRBD2; clone size: few
CDR3 DNA: TGTGCCAGCAGTGCCGTGGGACTGGCTAATGAAAAACTGTTTTTT; CDR3 protein: CASSAVGLANEKLFF; V gene: TRBV2; J gene: TRBJ1-4; D gene: NA; clone size: NA
CDR3 DNA: TGTGCCAGCAGTTTAAAGCCAGGGTTTTTGAGCACTGAAGCTTTCTTT; CDR3 protein: CASSLKPGFLSTEAFF; V gene: TRBV27; J gene: TRBJ1-1; D gene: NA; clone size: many